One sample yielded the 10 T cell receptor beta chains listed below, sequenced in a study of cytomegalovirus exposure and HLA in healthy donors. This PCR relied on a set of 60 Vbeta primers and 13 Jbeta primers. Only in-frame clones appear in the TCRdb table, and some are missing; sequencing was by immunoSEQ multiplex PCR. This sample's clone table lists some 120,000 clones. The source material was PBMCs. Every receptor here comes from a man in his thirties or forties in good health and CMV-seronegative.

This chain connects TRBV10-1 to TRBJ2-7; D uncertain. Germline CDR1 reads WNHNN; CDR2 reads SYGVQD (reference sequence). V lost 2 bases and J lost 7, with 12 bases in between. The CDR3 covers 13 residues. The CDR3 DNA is TGCGCCAGCAGTGAGAACGGCGTGAGGGAGCAGTACTTC. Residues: CASSENGVREQYF.

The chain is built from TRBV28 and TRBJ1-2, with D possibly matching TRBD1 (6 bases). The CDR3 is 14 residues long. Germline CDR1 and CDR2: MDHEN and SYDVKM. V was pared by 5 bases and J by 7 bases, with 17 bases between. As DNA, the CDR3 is TGTGCCAGCAGTGTTCCCGGACAGCCTGCTGGCTACACCTTC. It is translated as CASSVPGQPAGYTF.

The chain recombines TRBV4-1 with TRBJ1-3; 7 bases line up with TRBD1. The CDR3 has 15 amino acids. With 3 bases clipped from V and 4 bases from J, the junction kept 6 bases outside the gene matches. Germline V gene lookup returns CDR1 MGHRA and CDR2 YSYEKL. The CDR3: CASSHREGAGNTIYF. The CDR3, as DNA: TGCGCCAGCAGCCACCGAGAGGGGGCAGGAAACACCATATATTTT.

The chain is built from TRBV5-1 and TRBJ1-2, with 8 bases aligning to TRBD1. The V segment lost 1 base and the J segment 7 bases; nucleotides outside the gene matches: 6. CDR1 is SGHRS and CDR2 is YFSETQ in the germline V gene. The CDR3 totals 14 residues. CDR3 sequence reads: CASSLSGGGSGYTF. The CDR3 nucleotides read TGCGCCAGCAGCTTGTCAGGGGGCGGGTCTGGCTACACCTTC.

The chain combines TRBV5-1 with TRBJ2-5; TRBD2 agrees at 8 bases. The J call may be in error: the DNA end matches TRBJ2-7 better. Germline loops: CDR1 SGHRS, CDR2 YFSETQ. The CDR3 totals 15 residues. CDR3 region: CASSLGQTSVYEQYF. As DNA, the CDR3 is TGCGCCAGCAGCTTGGGTCAGACTAGCGTCTACGAGCAGTACTTC.

DNA for the CDR3: TGTGCCAGCAGCCCTTGGACAGGCCCCGGGCTCTACACCGGGGAGCTGTTTTTT. Translating it yields CASSPWTGPGLYTGELFF. V gene TRBV5-4 combines with J gene TRBJ2-2, with 7 bases lining up with TRBD1. The germline gives CDR1 SGHNT, CDR2 YYREEE (reference sequence). The CDR3 sequence is 18 residues long. J lost 3 bases, V lost 4 bases, and 15 bases had no gene match.

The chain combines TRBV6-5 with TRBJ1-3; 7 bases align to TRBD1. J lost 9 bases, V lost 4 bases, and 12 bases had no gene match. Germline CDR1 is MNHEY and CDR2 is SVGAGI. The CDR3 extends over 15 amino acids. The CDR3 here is CASSWDSLGGTTIYF. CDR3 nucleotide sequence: TGTGCCAGCAGTTGGGACAGTTTAGGAGGGACCACCATATATTTT.

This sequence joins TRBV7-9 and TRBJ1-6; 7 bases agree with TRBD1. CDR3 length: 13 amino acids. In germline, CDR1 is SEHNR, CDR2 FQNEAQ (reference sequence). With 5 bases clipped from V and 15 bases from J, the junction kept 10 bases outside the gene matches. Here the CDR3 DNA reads TGTGCCAGCAGCCCGGGGGACAGTATAGACCTCCACTTT. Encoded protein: CASSPGDSIDLHF.

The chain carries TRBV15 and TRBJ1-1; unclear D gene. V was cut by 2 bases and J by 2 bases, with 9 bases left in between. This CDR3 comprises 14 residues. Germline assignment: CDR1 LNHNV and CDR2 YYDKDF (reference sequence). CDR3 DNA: TGTGCCACCAGCAGACACAGCTTTAACACTGAAGCTTTCTTT. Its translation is CATSRHSFNTEAFF.

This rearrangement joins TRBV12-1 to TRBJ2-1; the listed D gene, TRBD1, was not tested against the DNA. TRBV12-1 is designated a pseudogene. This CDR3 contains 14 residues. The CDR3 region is CASSFDSNHNEQFF. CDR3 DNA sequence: TGTGCCAGCAGCTTTGATTCCAATCACAATGAGCAGTTCTTC.